This T cell receptor (beta chain) appears in the sequencing data of a study of blood T cell repertoires in COVID-19. Study summary: COVID-19 samples collected from the United States, Italy and Spain covered acute and convalescent phases. T cells, B-cell-depleted T cells, or PBMCs supplied cDNA or gDNA.

CDR3 length: 17 amino acids. Germline trimming cut 0 bases from V and 2 bases from J; bases unmatched to any gene: 8. Germline V gene lookup returns CDR1 SGDLS and CDR2 YYNGEE. Authors' processing steps: From reference gene primer amplification, estimates of nucleated cell counts were derived. Here immunoSEQ multiplex PCR was the method, and the copy in TCRdb shows in-frame clones only, minus some. The D gene and trimming were derived from the DNA, and the V and J assignments and clone size from that table. This sample has roughly 170,000 clones, with around 85% found just once. V and J are TRBV9 and TRBJ2-5; 9 nucleotides align to TRBD2. The sequence was obtained from a man aged 55 to 70 who had recovered from COVID-19. Sequenced sample: peripheral blood. CDR3 loop: CASSVGRKTSGQETQYF. The CDR3 DNA sequence: TGTGCCAGCAGCGTAGGTAGGAAGACTAGCGGACAAGAGACCCAGTACTTC. The entire variable domain, with the rest obtained from reference TRBV9 and TRBJ2-5, is as follows: DSGVTQTPKHLITATGQRVTLRCSPRSGDLSVYWYQQSLDQGLQFLIQYYNGEERAKGNILERFSAQQFPDLHSELNLSSLELGDSALYFCASSVGRKTSGQETQYFGPGTRLLVL.